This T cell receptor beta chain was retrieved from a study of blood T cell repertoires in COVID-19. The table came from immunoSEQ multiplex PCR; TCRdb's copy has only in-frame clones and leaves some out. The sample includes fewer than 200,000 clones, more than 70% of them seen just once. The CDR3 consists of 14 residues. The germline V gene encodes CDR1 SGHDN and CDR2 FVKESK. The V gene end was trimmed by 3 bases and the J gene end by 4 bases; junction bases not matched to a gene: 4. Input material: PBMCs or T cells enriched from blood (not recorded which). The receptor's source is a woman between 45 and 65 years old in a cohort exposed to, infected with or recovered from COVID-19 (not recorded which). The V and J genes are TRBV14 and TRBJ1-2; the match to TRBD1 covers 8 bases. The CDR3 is CASSHWDRTYGYTF. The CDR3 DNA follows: TGTGCCAGCAGCCATTGGGACAGGACCTATGGCTACACCTTC.